The clone carrying this T cell receptor beta chain appeared many times. This sample's time point: sample taken at primary tumor resection. The data belong to a study of spatial heterogeneity in lung cancer. One entry per CDR3 protein results from TCRdb running MiXCR on the 5' RACE reads. The sample records about 12,000 distinct CDR3 sequences, 3.5% to 4% being singletons. The CDR3 loop spans 15 amino acids. The germline V gene has CDR1 SGHTS and CDR2 YDEGEE. The V and J ends lost 1 base and 3 bases, in that order; junction bases with no gene match: 1. V is TRBV5-8 and J is TRBJ2-2; 9 bases match TRBD2. This specimen was PBMCs, taken at surgery. The receptor was isolated from a male donor with early-stage non-small cell lung cancer. CDR3 in DNA: TGTGCCAGCAGCTTGTTAGCGGGAGACACCGGGGAGCTGTTTTTT. Its translation is CASSLLAGDTGELFF.